This T cell receptor beta chain is drawn from a study of shared clonotypes between healthy human individuals. CDR1 SGHTA and CDR2 FQGNSA come from the germline V gene. Trimming took 5 bases from V and 3 from J, leaving 16 bases between them. CDR3 length: 15 residues. This clone was observed a handful of times. The protocol was immunoSEQ multiplex PCR, while the TCRdb copy is restricted to in-frame clones and leaves out a portion. In the table there are 950,000 to 1,100,000 clones, more than 65% of which are singletons. The sample taken for sequencing was memory CD4+ T cells sorted from blood. Subset indicated: CD45RA-negative fraction. The chain couples TRBV7-2 to TRBJ2-5; D uncertain. The clonotype was recovered from a man between 18 and 35 years old in good health. The CDR3, as DNA: TGTGCCAGCAGCCCCGGAGACGGTTTCAAAGAGACCCAGTACTTC. Protein: CASSPGDGFKETQYF.